This T cell receptor beta chain was captured in a study of cytomegalovirus exposure and HLA in healthy donors. As to this clone: Its specificity is not known.

Researchers ran the PCR with 60 Vbeta and 13 Jbeta primers. Sequencing was performed with immunoSEQ multiplex PCR; in TCRdb, only in-frame clones are kept and a portion is missing. The sample holds roughly 98,000 clones, roughly 76% seen once. Study-level findings and limits: The authors later linked a missense DCLRE1C variant to TCR beta V- and J-gene trimming. Across HLA loci, a later analysis found differing TCR association rates, with DRB1 most and HLA-C fewest.

Trimming at V came to 7 bases and at J to 2 bases, leaving 11 bases not matched to a gene. Germline assignment: CDR1 MNHNY and CDR2 SVGAGI (reference sequence). This CDR3 is built from 16 residues. This clonotype was sampled from a man aged 45-65 years in good health and CMV-seronegative. Source material: PBMCs. V and J are TRBV6-6 and TRBJ2-7, with 10 nucleotides matching TRBD1. The CDR3 here is CASNEHRQGAAYEQYF. CDR3 coding DNA: TGTGCCAGCAACGAACACCGACAGGGGGCTGCCTACGAGCAGTACTTC.